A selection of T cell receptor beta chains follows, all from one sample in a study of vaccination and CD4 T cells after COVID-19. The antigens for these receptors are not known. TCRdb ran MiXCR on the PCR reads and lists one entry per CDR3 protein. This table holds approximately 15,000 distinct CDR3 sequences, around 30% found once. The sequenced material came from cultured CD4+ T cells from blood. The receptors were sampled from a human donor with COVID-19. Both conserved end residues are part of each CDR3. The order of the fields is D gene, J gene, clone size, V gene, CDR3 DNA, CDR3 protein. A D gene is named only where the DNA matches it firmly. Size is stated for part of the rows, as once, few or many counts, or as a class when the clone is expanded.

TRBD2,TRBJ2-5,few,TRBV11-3,TGTGCCAGCAGCTTAAAAGCGGGGGGGCAAGAGACCCAGTACTTC,CASSLKAGGQETQYF
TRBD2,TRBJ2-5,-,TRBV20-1,TGCAGTGCTAGTAAGCGGGGGGGCCTAAAGACCCAGTACTTC,CSASKRGGLKTQYF
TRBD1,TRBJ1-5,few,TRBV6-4,TGTGCCAGCCATAGGGGGCAGTCCCTTAGCAATCAGCCCCAGCATTTT,CASHRGQSLSNQPQHF
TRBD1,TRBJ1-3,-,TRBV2,TGTGCCAGCGGACAGGGAGGAGGAAACACCATATATTTT,CASGQGGGNTIYF
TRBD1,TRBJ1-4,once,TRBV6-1,TGTGCCAGCAGTGAAGCCGTGGTGCGGACAGGGGTTTCCGTGACTAATGAAAAACTGTTTTTT,CASSEAVVRTGVSVTNEKLFF
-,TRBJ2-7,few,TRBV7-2,TGTGCCAGCAGCCGAGAGGGGGCAGGGAGGGCGGACGAGCAGTACTTC,CASSREGAGRADEQYF
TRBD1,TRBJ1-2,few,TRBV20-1,TGCAGTGCTAGACGCCAGGGGGCTGGGGGAGGCGGCTACACCTTC,CSARRQGAGGGGYTF
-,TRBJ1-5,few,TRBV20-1,TGCAGTGCTAGATCCCAATTTAGCAATCAGCCCCAGCATTTT,CSARSQFSNQPQHF
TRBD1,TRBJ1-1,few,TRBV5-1,TGCGCCAGCAGCTTCCAGGGGGGCAGGGGGACTGAAGCTTTCTTT,CASSFQGGRGTEAFF
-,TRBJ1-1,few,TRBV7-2,TGTGCCAGCAGCACTCAACAGGGTGTCTACACTGAAGCTTTCTTT,CASSTQQGVYTEAFF
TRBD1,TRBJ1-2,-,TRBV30,TGTGCCGGGGGACAGGGCTATGGCTACACCTTC,CAGGQGYGYTF
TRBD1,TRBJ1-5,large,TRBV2,TGTGCCAGCAGTGGGCCACCTGGACAGGGGCGCAATCAGCCCCAGCATTTT,CASSGPPGQGRNQPQHF
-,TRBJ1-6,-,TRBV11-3,TGTGCCAGCAGCTTGGATTCACCCCTCCACTTT,CASSLDSPLHF